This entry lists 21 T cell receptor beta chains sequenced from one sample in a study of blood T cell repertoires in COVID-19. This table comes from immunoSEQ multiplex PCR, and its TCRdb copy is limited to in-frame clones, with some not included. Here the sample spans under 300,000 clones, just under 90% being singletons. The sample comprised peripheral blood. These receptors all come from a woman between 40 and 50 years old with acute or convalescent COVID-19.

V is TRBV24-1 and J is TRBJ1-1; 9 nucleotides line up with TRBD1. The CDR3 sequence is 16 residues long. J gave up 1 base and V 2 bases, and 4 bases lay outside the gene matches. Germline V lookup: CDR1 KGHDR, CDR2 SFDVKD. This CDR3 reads CATSDSKGQGNTEAFF. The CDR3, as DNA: TGTGCCACCAGTGATTCGAAGGGACAGGGGAACACTGAAGCTTTCTTT.

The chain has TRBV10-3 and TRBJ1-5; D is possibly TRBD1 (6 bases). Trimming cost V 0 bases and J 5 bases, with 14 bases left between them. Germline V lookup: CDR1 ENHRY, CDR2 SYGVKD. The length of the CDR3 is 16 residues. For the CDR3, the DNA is TGTGCCATCAGTGAGTCGTTGGGACAAAGAGATCAGCCCCAGCATTTT. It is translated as CAISESLGQRDQPQHF.

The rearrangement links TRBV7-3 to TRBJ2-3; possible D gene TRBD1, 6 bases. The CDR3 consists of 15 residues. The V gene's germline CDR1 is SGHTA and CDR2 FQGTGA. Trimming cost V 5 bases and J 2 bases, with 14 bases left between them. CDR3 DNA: TGTGCCAGCAGCCCCGGGACATTTTTCACAGATACGCAGTATTTT. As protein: CASSPGTFFTDTQYF. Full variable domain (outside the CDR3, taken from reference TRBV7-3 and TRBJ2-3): GAGVSQTPSNKVTEKGKYVELRCDPISGHTALYWYRQSLGQGPEFLIYFQGTGAADDSGLPNDRFFAVRPEGSVSTLKIQRTERGDSAVYLCASSPGTFFTDTQYFGPGTRLTVL.

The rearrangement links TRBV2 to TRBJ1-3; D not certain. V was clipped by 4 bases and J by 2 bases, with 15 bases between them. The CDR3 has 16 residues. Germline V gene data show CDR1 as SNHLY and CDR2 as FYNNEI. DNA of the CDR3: TGTGCCAGCAGTGCGCGTGAAGAGCCCGCTGGAAACACCATATATTTT. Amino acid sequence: CASSAREEPAGNTIYF. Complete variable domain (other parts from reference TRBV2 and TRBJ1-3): EPEVTQTPSHQVTQMGQEVILRCVPISNHLYFYWYRQILGQKVEFLVSFYNNEISEKSEIFDDQFSVERPDGSNFTLKIRSTKLEDSAMYFCASSAREEPAGNTIYFGEGSWLTVV.

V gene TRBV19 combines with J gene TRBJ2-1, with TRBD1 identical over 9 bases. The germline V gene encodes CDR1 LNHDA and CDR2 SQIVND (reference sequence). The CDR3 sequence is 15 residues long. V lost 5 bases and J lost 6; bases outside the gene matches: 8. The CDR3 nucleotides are TGTGCCAGTAGTCTACCCGGGACAGGGCGCAATGAGCAGTTCTTC. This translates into CASSLPGTGRNEQFF.

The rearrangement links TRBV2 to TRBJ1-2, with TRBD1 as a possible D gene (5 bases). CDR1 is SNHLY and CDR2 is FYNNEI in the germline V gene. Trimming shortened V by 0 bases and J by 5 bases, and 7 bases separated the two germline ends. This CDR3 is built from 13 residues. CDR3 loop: CASSEAPGYGYTF. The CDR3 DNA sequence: TGTGCCAGCAGTGAAGCCCCAGGGTATGGCTACACCTTC.

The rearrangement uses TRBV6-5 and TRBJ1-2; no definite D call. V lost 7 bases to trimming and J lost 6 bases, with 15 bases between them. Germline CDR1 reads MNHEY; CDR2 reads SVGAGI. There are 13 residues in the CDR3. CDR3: CASTREGVHGYTF. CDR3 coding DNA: TGTGCCAGCACCCGGGAGGGAGTCCATGGCTACACCTTC.

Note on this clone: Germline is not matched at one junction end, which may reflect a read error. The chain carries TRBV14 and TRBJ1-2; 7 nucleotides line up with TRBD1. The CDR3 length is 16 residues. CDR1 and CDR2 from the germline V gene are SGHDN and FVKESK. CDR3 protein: CASSQDLGQTTMATAF. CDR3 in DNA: TGTGCCAGCAGCCAAGATTTGGGACAGACAACTATGGCTACAGCCTTC.

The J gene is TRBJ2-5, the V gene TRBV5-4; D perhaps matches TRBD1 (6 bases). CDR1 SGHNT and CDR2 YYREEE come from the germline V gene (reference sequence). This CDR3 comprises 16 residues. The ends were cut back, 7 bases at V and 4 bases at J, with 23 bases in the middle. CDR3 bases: TGTGCCAGCTCTAACAGAGGGGGAAGGGTTGGAGAGACCCAGTACTTC. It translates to CASSNRGGRVGETQYF.

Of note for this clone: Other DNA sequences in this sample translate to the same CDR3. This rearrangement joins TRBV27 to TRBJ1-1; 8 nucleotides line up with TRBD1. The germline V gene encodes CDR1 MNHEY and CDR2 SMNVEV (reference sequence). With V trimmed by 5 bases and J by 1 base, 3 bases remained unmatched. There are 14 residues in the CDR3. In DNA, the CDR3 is TGTGCCAGCAGTCTAGGACAGGGGAACACTGAAGCTTTCTTT. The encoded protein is CASSLGQGNTEAFF.

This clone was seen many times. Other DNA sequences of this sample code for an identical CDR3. The CDR3 nucleotides are TGTGCCAGCAGTGAACTAGCGGGGGGGCCAGATACGCAGTATTTT. Its translation: CASSELAGGPDTQYF. The chain has TRBV6-1 and TRBJ2-3; TRBD2 aligns across 12 bases. This CDR3 is 15 amino acids long. Germline assignment: CDR1 MNHNS and CDR2 SASEGT. Trimming removed 2 bases from V and 4 bases from J; junction bases left unmatched: 1.

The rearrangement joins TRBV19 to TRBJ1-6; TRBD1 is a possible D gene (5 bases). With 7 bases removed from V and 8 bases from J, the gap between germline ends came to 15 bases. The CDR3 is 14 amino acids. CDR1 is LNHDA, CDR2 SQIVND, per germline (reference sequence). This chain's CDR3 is CASNGGREDSPLHF. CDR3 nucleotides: TGTGCCAGTAATGGTGGCAGGGAGGATTCACCCCTCCACTTT.

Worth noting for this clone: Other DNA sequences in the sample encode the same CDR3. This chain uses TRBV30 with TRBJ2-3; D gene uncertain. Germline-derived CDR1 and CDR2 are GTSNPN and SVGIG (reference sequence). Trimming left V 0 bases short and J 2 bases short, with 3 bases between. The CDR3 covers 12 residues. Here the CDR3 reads CAWSVATDTQYF. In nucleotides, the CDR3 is TGTGCCTGGAGTGTGGCCACAGATACGCAGTATTTT.

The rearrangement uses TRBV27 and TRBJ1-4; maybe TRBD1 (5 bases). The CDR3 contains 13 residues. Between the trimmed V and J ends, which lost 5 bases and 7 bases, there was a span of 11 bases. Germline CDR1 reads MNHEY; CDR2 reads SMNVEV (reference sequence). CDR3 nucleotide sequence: TGTGCCAGCAGTACGACAGCACGTGAAAAACTGTTTTTT. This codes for CASSTTAREKLFF.

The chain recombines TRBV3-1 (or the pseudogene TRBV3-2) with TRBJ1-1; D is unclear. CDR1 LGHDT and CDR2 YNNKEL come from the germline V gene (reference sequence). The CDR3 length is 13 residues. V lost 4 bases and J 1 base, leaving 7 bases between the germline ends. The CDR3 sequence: CASSLNRNTEAFF. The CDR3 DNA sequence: TGTGCCAGCAGCCTGAACAGGAACACTGAAGCTTTCTTT.

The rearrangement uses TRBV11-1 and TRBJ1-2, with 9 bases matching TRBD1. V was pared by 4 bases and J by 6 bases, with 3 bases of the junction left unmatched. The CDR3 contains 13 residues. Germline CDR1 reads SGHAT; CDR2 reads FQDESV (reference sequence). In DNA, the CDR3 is TGTGCCAGCAGCTCTGGGACAGGGAATGGCTACACCTTC. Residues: CASSSGTGNGYTF. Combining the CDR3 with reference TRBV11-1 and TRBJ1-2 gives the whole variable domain EAEVAQSPRYKITEKSQAVAFWCDPISGHATLYWYRQILGQGPELLVQFQDESVVDDSQLPKDRFSAERLKGVDSTLKIQPAELGDSAMYLCASSSGTGNGYTFGSGTRLTVV.

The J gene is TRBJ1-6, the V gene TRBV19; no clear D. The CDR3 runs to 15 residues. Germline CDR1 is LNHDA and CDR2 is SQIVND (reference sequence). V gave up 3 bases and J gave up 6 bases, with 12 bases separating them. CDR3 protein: CASSMAAGINSPLHF. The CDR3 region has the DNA TGTGCCAGTAGTATGGCAGCGGGGATTAATTCACCCCTCCACTTT. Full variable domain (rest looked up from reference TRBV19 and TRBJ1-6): DGGITQSPKYLFRKEGQNVTLSCEQNLNHDAMYWYRQDPGQGLRLIYYSQIVNDFQKGDIAEGYSVSREKKESFPLTVTSAQKNPTAFYLCASSMAAGINSPLHFGNGTRLTVT.

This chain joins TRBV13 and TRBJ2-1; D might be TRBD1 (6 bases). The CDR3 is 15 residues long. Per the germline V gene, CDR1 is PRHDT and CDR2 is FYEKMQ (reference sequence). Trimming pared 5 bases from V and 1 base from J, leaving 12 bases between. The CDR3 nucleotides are TGTGCCAGCAGCAAAAGCCAGGGGTCCTACAATGAGCAGTTCTTC. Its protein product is CASSKSQGSYNEQFF.

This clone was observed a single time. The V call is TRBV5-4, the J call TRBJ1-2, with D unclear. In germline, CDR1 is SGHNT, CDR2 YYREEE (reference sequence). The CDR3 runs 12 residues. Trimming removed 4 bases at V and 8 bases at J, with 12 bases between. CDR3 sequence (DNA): TGTGCCAGCAGCCCCCCTATTTGGGGCTACACCTTC. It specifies CASSPPIWGYTF.

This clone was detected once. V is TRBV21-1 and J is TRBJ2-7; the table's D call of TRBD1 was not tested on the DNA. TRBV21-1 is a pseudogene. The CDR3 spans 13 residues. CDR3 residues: CASSKLSWAEQYV. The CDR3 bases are TGTGCCAGCAGCAAGCTCAGCTGGGCCGAGCAGTACGTC.

The CDR3 nucleotides are TGTGCCAGCAGTGGGGGAGGAGAGCAGTTCTTC. Encoded protein: CASSGGGEQFF. This chain joins TRBV9 and TRBJ2-1; D might be TRBD2 (6 bases). The V and J ends lost 5 bases and 10 bases respectively, with 10 bases between them. The germline CDR1 and CDR2 sequences are SGDLS and YYNGEE. The CDR3 is 11 amino acids. Looking up the rest from reference TRBV9 and TRBJ2-1 gives the full variable domain: DSGVTQTPKHLITATGQRVTLRCSPRSGDLSVYWYQQSLDQGLQFLIQYYNGEERAKGNILERFSAQQFPDLHSELNLSSLELGDSALYFCASSGGGEQFFGPGTRLTVL.